This TCR beta chain comes out of a study of CD8 T cells in ankylosing spondylitis (dated by TCRdb to 2017 to 2019). Concerning the study at large: T cell receptor beta repertoires were profiled in healthy donors and ankylosing spondylitis patients so that disease-linked TCR variants could be found. The whole study cohort included 108 healthy donors and some 27 ankylosing spondylitis patients. Peripheral blood samples were taken, and synovial fluid was additionally collected from ankylosing spondylitis patients.

Sequenced on an Illumina HiSeq 2500. Quantitative 5'-RACE with molecular barcodes was used to prepare TCR beta libraries. The original pipeline was this. A new computational method based on a probabilistic model of VDJ rearrangement was used to identify disease-linked TCR variants. TCRdb itself trimmed the public reads at Q25 with fastp, ran MiXCR and retained productive beta chains. Rows are combined by CDR3 protein, so each entry shows the most common genes and DNA. V and J calls and clone size were set by TCRdb, not the authors. This sample comprises 500,000 to 550,000 distinct CDR3 sequences, approximately 11% of them detected only once. The top ten clones comprise around 7% of the sample. This clonotype has a handful of counts. It lacks a known antigen. No much larger clonotype is one base removed from it; base qualities were not supplied. Trimming costs V 1 base and J 2 bases, and their ends lie 14 bases apart. From a lookup of the germline V gene, CDR1 and CDR2 are LGHNA and YNFKEQ. Measured from the cysteine to the phenylalanine, the CDR3 is 17 residues long. The DNA shown is the 51-base CDR3, in frame from base 1.

Points the paper makes about the study in general: The disease-linked clones were reported as significantly enriched in matched synovial fluid samples from ankylosing spondylitis patients. Some motif variants were previously reported in synovial fluid and blood of reactive arthritis patients, suggesting common disease-initiation mechanisms. In peripheral blood, the disease-linked clones were found at relatively low frequencies and had a CD8+ phenotype. A TCR beta motif of several highly homologous amino acid variants appeared characteristic of blood from ankylosing spondylitis patients.

This receptor chain uses TRBV4-2 and TRBJ2-2, with TRBD1 perhaps the D gene, on 5 matching bases. The sequence was obtained from a male donor with ankylosing spondylitis. The sequenced sample was blood, either unsorted or a sorted T cell fraction (not recorded which). The bases are TGTGCCAGCAGCCAAGCCCCCCAGACAGTTAACACCGGGGAGCTGTTTTTT. The resulting protein is CASSQAPQTVNTGELFF.